These 27 T cell receptor beta chains originate from one sample sequenced in a study of blood T cell repertoires in COVID-19. Produced via immunoSEQ multiplex PCR; TCRdb's table is partial and in-frame only. The repertoire holds about 220,000 clones, with 75% to 85% as singletons. The specimen sequenced was peripheral blood. These receptors were obtained from a human donor in a cohort sampled during active COVID-19.

The rearrangement links TRBV9 to TRBJ1-2, with TRBD1 identical over 7 bases. This CDR3 is built from 14 residues. Germline assignment: CDR1 SGDLS and CDR2 YYNGEE. Trimming cost V 2 bases and J 4 bases; bases outside gene matches: 5. CDR3 sequence reads: CASSVGTAPYGYTF. The CDR3 nucleotides are TGTGCCAGCAGCGTTGGGACAGCACCCTATGGCTACACCTTC.

As regards this clone: Its ends do not fully match the called genes, so a read error is possible. The chain recombines TRBV7-7 with TRBJ2-7, with 11 bases identical to TRBD1. Germline V gene sequence: CDR1 SSHAT, CDR2 FNYEAQ (reference sequence). The CDR3 extends over 15 amino acids. CDR3 in amino acids: CASSPGQGDSYEQYF. In DNA, the CDR3 is TGTGCTAGCAGCCCGGGACAGGGGGACTCCTACGAGCAGTACTTC.

The chain couples TRBV5-1 to TRBJ2-1; 10 bases agree with TRBD1. After removal of 0 bases from V and 6 bases from J, the junction contained 6 bases not matched to a gene. The CDR3 runs 16 residues. Germline-derived CDR1 and CDR2 are SGHRS and YFSETQ. CDR3: CASSLAGTGVTNEQFF. The CDR3 DNA sequence: TGCGCCAGCAGCTTGGCCGGGACAGGGGTTACCAATGAGCAGTTCTTC.

The chain has TRBV7-8 and TRBJ1-3; D is unclear. Trimming took off 0 bases at V and 0 bases at J, with 12 bases between the two ends. The CDR3 is 17 residues long. The germline V gene has CDR1 SGHVS and CDR2 FQNEAQ. The CDR3 DNA sequence: TGTGCCAGCAGCTTAGCACCGATGTCGGTCTCTGGAAACACCATATATTTT. It specifies CASSLAPMSVSGNTIYF. Drawing the rest from reference TRBV7-8 and TRBJ1-3, the complete variable domain is GAGVSQSPRYKVAKRGQDVALRCDPISGHVSLFWYQQALGQGPEFLTYFQNEAQLDKSGLPSDRFFAERPEGSVSTLKIQRTQQEDSAVYLCASSLAPMSVSGNTIYFGEGSWLTVV.

V and J are TRBV28 and TRBJ2-1; TRBD2 matches at 7 bases. This CDR3 has 14 residues. The trim removed 7 bases at V and 8 bases at J, leaving 11 bases unmatched. Germline CDR1 MDHEN, CDR2 SYDVKM. CDR3 bases: TGTGCCAGCATTGGCGGGAGAGGCACCCATGAGCAGTTCTTC. It is translated as CASIGGRGTHEQFF.

J is TRBJ2-3 and V is TRBV7-3; D is unclear. V lost 8 bases, J lost 0 bases, and 9 bases lay in between. This CDR3 is 13 amino acids long. Germline values: CDR1 SGHTA, CDR2 FQGTGA. Here the CDR3 DNA reads TGTGCCAGCGGCGGCCCTAGCACAGATACGCAGTATTTT. It translates to CASGGPSTDTQYF.

The chain is built from TRBV5-6 and TRBJ2-3; D ambiguous. V was cut by 0 bases and J by 6 bases, with 14 bases left in between. CDR3 size: 15 residues. CDR1 SGHDT and CDR2 YYEEEE come from the germline V gene. The CDR3 here is CASSLGPPGRDTQYF. The CDR3 DNA is TGTGCCAGCAGCTTGGGACCTCCCGGCAGGGATACGCAGTATTTT.

V is TRBV9 and J is TRBJ1-2; D is possibly TRBD1 (5 bases). The CDR3 length is 13 residues. The V end was cut by 0 bases, the J end by 8 bases, with 11 bases between. From germline, CDR1 is SGDLS and CDR2 YYNGEE. CDR3 amino acids: CASSVDVAGGYTF. In nucleotides, the CDR3 is TGTGCCAGCAGCGTAGATGTGGCAGGGGGCTACACCTTC.

This chain connects TRBV3-1 (or the pseudogene TRBV3-2) to TRBJ2-7, with 9 bases that match TRBD1. Germline V gene lookup returns CDR1 LGHDT and CDR2 YNNKEL (reference sequence). V trimming: 3 bases; J trimming: 5 bases; junction bases outside the gene matches: 8. The CDR3 extends over 15 amino acids. The CDR3 bases are TGTGCCAGCAGCCACTCGGACAGGGGAAGCGACGAGCAGTACTTC. Protein sequence: CASSHSDRGSDEQYF.

This chain joins TRBV10-1 and TRBJ2-4; weak D call: TRBD1 (5 bases). The CDR3 loop spans 16 amino acids. The germline V gene has CDR1 WNHNN and CDR2 SYGVQD (reference sequence). V lost 3 bases, J lost 1 base, and 13 bases lay in between. The CDR3 DNA follows: TGCGCCAGCAGTGACGGCAGGGCTTTTGCCAAAAACATTCAGTACTTC. Protein sequence: CASSDGRAFAKNIQYF.

In its sample, this clone was seen once. The rearrangement uses TRBV19 and TRBJ2-2; 11 bases agree with TRBD1. Germline CDR1 reads LNHDA; CDR2 reads SQIVND (reference sequence). The CDR3 runs to 15 residues. V shed 3 bases, J shed 7 bases, and the junction held 4 bases outside the gene matches. The CDR3 DNA sequence: TGTGCCAGTAGTATGGGGACAGGGGGGTTCGGGGAGCTGTTTTTT. Translation gives CASSMGTGGFGELFF.

The CDR3 spells CASSARLAGGYSNEQFF. The CDR3 coding sequence is TGTGCCAGTAGTGCCCGACTAGCGGGGGGGTATTCAAATGAGCAGTTCTTC. J is TRBJ2-1 and V is TRBV19; 14 bases fit TRBD2. Germline loops: CDR1 LNHDA, CDR2 SQIVND (reference sequence). The CDR3 runs 17 residues. Unmatched junction bases numbered 10, after V lost 5 bases and J lost 7 bases.

This clone was seen a handful of times. This sample also contains other DNA sequences that code for the same CDR3. The chain combines TRBV5-1 with TRBJ1-1, with D possibly matching TRBD1 (5 bases). V lost 1 base and J 7 bases, leaving 8 bases between the germline ends. Germline loops: CDR1 SGHRS, CDR2 YFSETQ. The CDR3 runs to 12 residues. This CDR3 reads CASSLSGGEAFF. Here the CDR3 DNA reads TGCGCCAGCAGCTTGTCGGGGGGTGAAGCTTTCTTT. Full variable domain (outside the CDR3, taken from reference TRBV5-1 and TRBJ1-1): KAGVTQTPRYLIKTRGQQVTLSCSPISGHRSVSWYQQTPGQGLQFLFEYFSETQRNKGNFPGRFSGRQFSNSRSEMNVSTLELGDSALYLCASSLSGGEAFFGQGTRLTVV.

The V and J genes are TRBV7-9 and TRBJ2-2, with TRBD1 matching 7 bases. The CDR3 length is 13 residues. V gave up 11 bases and J gave up 5 bases; unmatched junction bases: 8. CDR1 SEHNR and CDR2 FQNEAQ come from the germline V gene (reference sequence). CDR3 bases: TGTGCCGGGAAGACAGGGACGACCGGGGAGCTGTTTTTT. Protein: CAGKTGTTGELFF.

The rearrangement joins TRBV28 to TRBJ2-7; 7 nucleotides line up with TRBD1. Germline V lookup: CDR1 MDHEN, CDR2 SYDVKM. The CDR3 consists of 14 residues. Unmatched junction bases numbered 3, after V lost 4 bases and J lost 0 bases. In DNA form, the CDR3 reads TGTGCCAGCAGTTCCGGGACAGTCTCCTACGAGCAGTACTTC. Amino acid sequence: CASSSGTVSYEQYF.

The chain carries TRBV28 and TRBJ1-5; no definite D call. This CDR3 is 11 amino acids long. Germline V gene sequence: CDR1 MDHEN, CDR2 SYDVKM. V lost 6 bases and J 9 bases, leaving 9 bases between the germline ends. The CDR3: CASSRLGPQHF. DNA for the CDR3: TGTGCCAGCAGCAGACTGGGGCCCCAGCATTTT.

The V and J genes are TRBV4-2 and TRBJ2-1; TRBD1 aligns across 8 bases. This CDR3 has 18 amino acids. Germline V CDR1 and CDR2: LGHNA, YNFKEQ. Unmatched junction bases numbered 17, after V lost 3 bases and J lost 7 bases. CDR3 sequence (DNA): TGTGCCAGCAGCCATTCGCAGGGGGCTAGCAGTGGGGTAAATGAGCAGTTCTTC. Encoded protein: CASSHSQGASSGVNEQFF.

CDR3 sequence reads: CASSWGGEDTEAFF. Here the CDR3 DNA reads TGCGCCAGCAGCTGGGGAGGGGAGGACACTGAAGCTTTCTTT. The chain recombines TRBV5-1 with TRBJ1-1; tentatively, D is TRBD1 (5 bases). V was clipped by 3 bases and J by 3 bases, with 12 bases between them. In germline, CDR1 is SGHRS, CDR2 YFSETQ. This CDR3 comprises 14 residues.

CDR3 in amino acids: CASSQDLASGRETQYF. The DNA of the CDR3 is TGCGCCAGCAGCCAAGATCTAGCCTCGGGTAGGGAGACCCAGTACTTC. The chain employs TRBV4-1 and TRBJ2-5; D is perhaps TRBD2 (5 bases). The CDR3 is made up of 16 amino acids. Germline CDR1 and CDR2: MGHRA and YSYEKL. V shed 0 bases and J shed 5 bases, with 16 bases lying between them.

The chain recombines TRBV19 with TRBJ2-3, with 9 bases aligning to TRBD1. This CDR3 contains 14 residues. The trim removed 4 bases at V and 3 bases at J, leaving 2 bases unmatched. The germline gives CDR1 LNHDA, CDR2 SQIVND (reference sequence). CDR3 sequence reads: CASSTDRGTDTQYF. CDR3 in DNA: TGTGCCAGTAGTACCGACAGGGGGACAGATACGCAGTATTTT.

V and J are TRBV6-5 and TRBJ2-7; no firm D call. Trimming stripped 6 bases from V and 3 bases from J, with 9 bases between. This CDR3 spans 12 amino acids. The germline V gene encodes CDR1 MNHEY and CDR2 SVGAGI. The CDR3 sequence is CASRQPGYEQYF. Written as DNA, the CDR3 is TGTGCCAGCAGGCAACCGGGCTACGAGCAGTACTTC.

V is TRBV5-1 and J is TRBJ2-7, with D uncertain. The CDR3 is 11 residues long. The V and J ends lost 0 bases and 6 bases respectively, with 4 bases between them. The V gene's germline CDR1 is SGHRS and CDR2 YFSETQ. The chain's CDR3 is CASSLGAEQYF. The CDR3 DNA reads as TGCGCCAGCAGCTTGGGGGCCGAGCAGTACTTC.

The V and J genes are TRBV28 and TRBJ2-7, with D tentatively TRBD2 (5 bases). The CDR3 spans 19 residues. V dropped 4 bases and J dropped 3 bases, with 28 bases sitting between them. The V gene's germline CDR1 is MDHEN and CDR2 SYDVKM. The CDR3 coding sequence is TGTGCCAGCAGTTCCATCGGGATGTTAAGATCTCGCTGGAGCTACGAGCAGTACTTC. Protein product: CASSSIGMLRSRWSYEQYF.

The genes are TRBV5-6 and TRBJ2-1; no clear D gene. Per germline, CDR1 SGHDT and CDR2 YYEEEE. The CDR3 consists of 11 residues. V was clipped by 4 bases and J by 9 bases, with 8 bases between them. Here the CDR3 reads CASSAVGEQFF. Here the CDR3 DNA reads TGTGCCAGCAGCGCGGTTGGTGAGCAGTTCTTC.

The rearrangement uses TRBV18 and TRBJ2-5; 8 bases are a match to TRBD1. The trim removed 3 bases at V and 7 bases at J, leaving 10 bases unmatched. The CDR3 is 15 residues long. CDR1 KGHSH and CDR2 LQKENI come from the germline V gene. CDR3: CASSPAAGGIGTQYF. CDR3 nucleotide sequence: TGTGCCAGCTCACCGGCGGCAGGGGGCATTGGGACCCAGTACTTC.

The J gene is TRBJ2-5, the V gene TRBV19; 9 nucleotides line up with TRBD2. The CDR3 runs 17 residues. CDR1 is LNHDA, CDR2 SQIVND, per germline (reference sequence). Germline trimming cut 7 bases from V and 2 bases from J; bases unmatched to any gene: 14. CDR3 sequence: CASTQGSGSPYQETQYF. The CDR3 region has the DNA TGTGCCAGTACCCAGGGTAGCGGGAGTCCTTATCAAGAGACCCAGTACTTC.

The gene calls are TRBV19 and TRBJ2-3; 8 bases are shared with TRBD1. V dropped 5 bases and J dropped 7; count of bases not matched to a gene: 8. CDR1 and CDR2 from the germline V gene are LNHDA and SQIVND (reference sequence). The CDR3 consists of 14 residues. The CDR3 DNA reads TGTGCCAGTAGTTCGGACAGGGTGGCGCATACGCAGTATTTT. This encodes CASSSDRVAHTQYF.